This T cell receptor beta chain was captured in a study of Graves' ophthalmopathy and Graves' hyperthyroidism. The study amplified TCR beta CDR3 regions using RNA transcripts. The first-round RT-PCR employed HTBI primers together with the Qiagen OneStep RT-PCR kit. A multiplex PCR was then performed as the second round. TCRdb used MiXCR to reprocess the multiplex PCR reads, holding one entry per CDR3 protein. The repertoire has about 480,000 distinct CDR3 sequences, around an eighth of them found once; the top ten carry 8% to 10%. This clonotype was observed many times. Its target is not known. General study points: For separating ophthalmopathy from stable hyperthyroidism, a 13-signature model gave under 90% sensitivity and roughly 83% specificity.

Germline V gene lookup returns CDR1 MNHEY and CDR2 SVGAGI. The V end was cut by 2 bases, the J end by 2 bases, with 9 bases between. The CDR3 runs to 14 residues. The sample was blood. This sequence was found in a woman in her twenties or thirties with Graves' ophthalmopathy. V usage is TRBV6-5 and J usage is TRBJ2-5; D is unresolved. The CDR3 sequence is CASSYRATQETQYF. CDR3 DNA sequence: TGTGCCAGCAGTTACCGAGCAACGCAAGAGACCCAGTACTTC.